The entry below gives a single TCR beta chain sequence along with its context. Its specificity is unknown. This specimen comes from a study of T cell clonotyping in hematopoietic cell transplantation. Notes on the study in general: Recipient TCR diversity dropped after transplant; expanded clonotypes rose from day 30 to 180. Broader posttransplant TCR repertoire diversity was predicted by graft donor and pretransplant recipient Inverse Simpson Index values. CD4 and CD8 repertoire contributions could not be separated without sorting.

TCRdb's copy holds only in-frame clones and misses some; the assay was immunoSEQ multiplex PCR. Of 7,000 or so clones listed, approximately 88% are singletons. This sequence originates from a male patient younger than 35 who had an allogeneic stem cell transplant from a related donor, so the T cells may come from the graft donor. Some clones in this sample may be carry-over from other donors' samples. Source: PBMCs, taken 100 days after allogeneic stem cell transplant.

The CDR3 bases are TGTGCCAGCAGACTATCTGTAGCCAAAAACATTCAGTACTTC. Translated, it gives CASRLSVAKNIQYF. V gene TRBV6-5 combines with J gene TRBJ2-4, with D hard to call. Germline V gene data show CDR1 as MNHEY and CDR2 as SVGAGI. The CDR3 consists of 14 residues. V was cut by 6 bases and J by 0 bases, with 9 bases left in between.